The 3 T cell receptor beta chains below were found in one sample sequenced in a study of glioma-infiltrating T cells after dendritic cell vaccination. The assay was immunoSEQ multiplex PCR, and TCRdb's table has in-frame clones only and misses some. The data hold about 99,000 clones, with about 85% observed a single time. Time point meaning: after dendritic cell vaccination, including at tumor progression/relapse. This material consisted of blood, taken after dendritic cell vaccination. The receptors were sampled from a human donor with glioblastoma.

This clone was observed a handful of times. This rearrangement joins TRBV19 to TRBJ1-2; D may be TRBD1 (6 bases). Germline lookup yields CDR1 LNHDA and CDR2 SQIVND (reference sequence). The CDR3 extends over 15 amino acids. Trimming left V 3 bases short and J 2 bases short, with 13 bases between. The CDR3 is CASSIDRTSNYGYTF. The CDR3 region has the DNA TGTGCCAGTAGTATCGACAGGACGTCCAACTATGGCTACACCTTC.

The CDR3 region has the DNA TGTGCCAGTAGTTTACAGCCGGGGGGGATCTCCTACAATGAGCAGTTCTTC. Protein: CASSLQPGGISYNEQFF. The V call is TRBV19, the J call TRBJ2-1; TRBD2 aligns across 8 bases. The CDR3 covers 17 residues. Trimming at V came to 5 bases and at J to 0 bases, leaving 9 bases not matched to a gene. Germline V gives CDR1 LNHDA, CDR2 SQIVND (reference sequence).

The count of this clone is one. The chain joins TRBV6-4 to TRBJ1-6, with TRBD1 as a possible D gene (6 bases). The CDR3 is made up of 14 amino acids. Germline CDR1 and CDR2: MRHNA and SNTAGT. The V and J ends lost 11 bases and 8 bases respectively, with 19 bases between them. CDR3 in DNA: TGTGCCCCCCGCCGGGACATCCACGATTCACCCCTCCACTTT. Encoded protein: CAPRRDIHDSPLHF.